The sequence of this T cell receptor (beta chain) was determined in a study of blood T cells in healthy people across ages. Study-wide background: Using template switching, researchers captured about one barcoded beta molecule for each two T cells. Study observations and caveats: Long-lived donors carried more naive CD4+ cells and greater diversity than aged donors.

The donors, aged roughly 6 to 95, were healthy Caucasians from Russia. For this clonotype: Its specificity is not known.

Primed by a sample-barcoded 5' primer and a J-beta primer mix, a second PCR proceeded for 7 to 11 cycles. Using its own MiXCR run on the 5' RACE reads, TCRdb lists one record per CDR3 protein. The sample includes about a million distinct CDR3 sequences, 51% of them seen just once. The V and J ends lost 8 bases and 9 bases, in that order; junction bases with no gene match: 8. This CDR3 is built from 14 residues. Germline V lookup: CDR1 SNHLY, CDR2 FYNNEI. This TCR came from a woman aged 55-70 years in good health. The chain has TRBV2 and TRBJ1-6; 9 positions agree with TRBD1. Sequencing was performed on blood. CDR3 amino acids: CASAQTGGSSPLHF. The CDR3 nucleotides are TGTGCCAGCGCCCAGACAGGGGGTAGTTCACCCCTCCACTTT.